A single sample is the source of the 30 T cell receptor beta chains below, sequenced in a study of blood T cell repertoires in COVID-19. Sequencing used immunoSEQ multiplex PCR; TCRdb keeps in-frame clones, though not all of them. The table includes 200,000 to 300,000 clones, more than 85% detected once. The sample comprised peripheral blood. The receptors were gathered from a woman aged 55-75 years with COVID-19, enrolled during active disease.

This clone was seen a handful of times. J is TRBJ1-5 and V is TRBV24-1; D not resolved. The CDR3 is 13 amino acids. V lost 4 bases, J lost 6 bases, and 9 bases lay in between. From germline, CDR1 is KGHDR and CDR2 SFDVKD. The CDR3 here is CATSERFGQPQHF. The CDR3 DNA follows: TGTGCCACCAGTGAGCGGTTCGGTCAGCCCCAGCATTTT.

This rearrangement joins TRBV29-1 to TRBJ1-3; D might be TRBD1 (6 bases). The germline V gene encodes CDR1 SQVTM and CDR2 ANQGSEA. V was pared by 3 bases and J by 1 base, with 16 bases between. The CDR3 is 16 amino acids. This CDR3 is CSVDGAGGGSGNTIYF. In DNA, the CDR3 is TGCAGCGTTGATGGGGCGGGGGGCGGTTCTGGAAACACCATATATTTT.

J is TRBJ1-1 and V is TRBV5-1; no reliable D call. The germline V gene has CDR1 SGHRS and CDR2 YFSETQ. The CDR3 runs 13 residues. The germline V and J ends were trimmed by 3 bases and 6 bases, with 12 bases remaining between them. The CDR3 DNA is TGCGCCAGCAGCTCCGGGGTGGGCGCTGAAGCTTTCTTT. Translated: CASSSGVGAEAFF.

In its sample, this clone was seen a few times. V usage is TRBV5-1 and J usage is TRBJ2-3; no clear D. Trimming took off 5 bases at V and 0 bases at J, with 10 bases between the two ends. Germline-derived CDR1 and CDR2 are SGHRS and YFSETQ. This CDR3 has 14 amino acids. CDR3 sequence: CASRGGPSTDTQYF. In DNA form, the CDR3 reads TGCGCCAGCAGGGGTGGGCCTAGCACAGATACGCAGTATTTT. Based on the CDR3 plus reference TRBV5-1 and TRBJ2-3, the full variable domain is KAGVTQTPRYLIKTRGQQVTLSCSPISGHRSVSWYQQTPGQGLQFLFEYFSETQRNKGNFPGRFSGRQFSNSRSEMNVSTLELGDSALYLCASRGGPSTDTQYFGPGTRLTVL.

J is TRBJ2-7 and V is TRBV7-3; TRBD1 agrees at 9 bases. Germline V CDR1 and CDR2: SGHTA, FQGTGA. Trimming removed 5 bases from V and 1 base from J; junction bases left unmatched: 6. This CDR3 is 15 amino acids long. The CDR3 sequence: CASSHTGGPSYEQYF. The CDR3 nucleotides are TGTGCCAGCAGCCATACAGGGGGCCCATCCTACGAGCAGTACTTC.

This chain uses TRBV6-5 with TRBJ2-2; the D is unclear. CDR3 length equals 11 residues. Deletions cut 5 bases from V and 5 bases from J, with 3 bases between. Germline CDR1 MNHEY, CDR2 SVGAGI. This CDR3 reads CASSPTGELFF. The DNA for the CDR3 is TGTGCCAGCAGTCCTACCGGGGAGCTGTTTTTT.

In regard to this clone: Other nucleotide sequences in the sample specify the same CDR3. This rearrangement joins TRBV5-1 to TRBJ2-5, with 9 nucleotides matching TRBD1. J gave up 5 bases and V 2 bases, and 4 bases lay outside the gene matches. CDR1 and CDR2 (germline): SGHRS, YFSETQ. This CDR3 has 14 amino acids. The CDR3 sequence is CASSLQGAEETQYF. The DNA for the CDR3 is TGCGCCAGCAGCTTACAGGGGGCGGAGGAGACCCAGTACTTC.

CDR3 sequence: CASSPNSGATNEKLFF. For the CDR3, the DNA is TGTGCCAGCAGCCCAAATTCGGGAGCAACTAATGAAAAACTGTTTTTT. The chain combines TRBV7-9 with TRBJ1-4; no reliable D call. Germline CDR1 SEHNR, CDR2 FQNEAQ (reference sequence). Trimming stripped 5 bases from V and 0 bases from J, with 13 bases between. CDR3 size: 16 residues.

The rearrangement uses TRBV25-1 and TRBJ2-4, with D maybe TRBD2 (6 bases). The CDR3 loop spans 18 amino acids. V was shortened by 8 bases and J by 0 bases, with 23 bases between the two germline ends. Germline loops: CDR1 MGHDK, CDR2 SYGVNS. The CDR3 here is CASPPKEGPDIAKNIQYF. The CDR3 coding sequence is TGTGCCAGCCCTCCGAAGGAGGGGCCGGATATAGCCAAAAACATTCAGTACTTC.

The chain recombines TRBV20-1 with TRBJ2-5; D perhaps matches TRBD2 (5 bases). CDR3 length equals 12 residues. Per germline, CDR1 DFQATT and CDR2 SNEGSKA (reference sequence). Between the trimmed V and J ends, which lost 3 bases and 4 bases, there was a span of 9 bases. In DNA, the CDR3 is TGCAGTGCTAGTGGGGAGCCAGAGACCCAGTACTTC. This encodes CSASGEPETQYF.

V usage is TRBV4-3 and J usage is TRBJ1-2; TRBD1 is a possible D gene (6 bases). Per germline, CDR1 LGHNA and CDR2 YSLEER. This CDR3 region has 15 residues. The germline V and J ends were trimmed by 1 base and 2 bases, with 11 bases remaining between them. The CDR3 region is CASSQASGQNYGYTF. The CDR3 DNA is TGCGCCAGCAGCCAAGCATCTGGACAGAACTATGGCTACACCTTC.

This chain connects TRBV7-2 to TRBJ1-4; 7 bases match TRBD1. The CDR3 runs to 16 residues. From germline, CDR1 is SGHTA and CDR2 FQGNSA. V shed 5 bases, J shed 4 bases, and the junction held 10 bases outside the gene matches. The CDR3 here is CASSPRAGGSNEKLFF. The DNA of the CDR3 is TGTGCCAGCAGCCCCAGGGCAGGGGGGAGTAATGAAAAACTGTTTTTT.

V gene TRBV6-1 combines with J gene TRBJ1-3; D uncertain. Deletions cut 2 bases from V and 0 bases from J, with 11 bases between. Germline assignment: CDR1 MNHNS and CDR2 SASEGT. The CDR3 has 16 amino acids. The CDR3 DNA follows: TGTGCCAGCAGTGAAATGGTCCGCGCCTCTGGAAACACCATATATTTT. It specifies CASSEMVRASGNTIYF.

The chain employs TRBV18 and TRBJ2-1; TRBD2 matches 8 bases. J gave up 9 bases and V 2 bases, and 9 bases lay outside the gene matches. CDR3 length: 15 amino acids. Germline CDR1 reads KGHSH; CDR2 reads LQKENI. CDR3 nucleotide sequence: TGTGCCAGCTCACCAGGAAAGCGGGAGATGGGTGAGCAGTTCTTC. Its protein product is CASSPGKREMGEQFF.

This clone was counted between two and nine times. This chain connects TRBV7-8 to TRBJ1-6; D may be TRBD1 (6 bases). With 6 bases removed from V and 0 bases from J, the gap between germline ends came to 12 bases. The CDR3 is 16 residues long. In germline, CDR1 is SGHVS, CDR2 FQNEAQ. CDR3 nucleotides: TGTGCCAGCAGTGGACAGAGGAACTCCTATAATTCACCCCTCCACTTT. Translating gives CASSGQRNSYNSPLHF. Based on the CDR3 plus reference TRBV7-8 and TRBJ1-6, the full variable domain is GAGVSQSPRYKVAKRGQDVALRCDPISGHVSLFWYQQALGQGPEFLTYFQNEAQLDKSGLPSDRFFAERPEGSVSTLKIQRTQQEDSAVYLCASSGQRNSYNSPLHFGNGTRLTVT.

This sequence joins TRBV19 and TRBJ1-2; 7 nucleotides align to TRBD1. Germline V gene data show CDR1 as LNHDA and CDR2 as SQIVND (reference sequence). There are 12 residues in the CDR3. Trimming at V came to 6 bases and at J to 5 bases, leaving 3 bases not matched to a gene. CDR3 residues: CASSLGQYGYTF. In DNA form, the CDR3 reads TGTGCCAGTAGCCTGGGACAGTATGGCTACACCTTC.

The chain employs TRBV5-6 and TRBJ2-7; the D gene is possibly TRBD1 (5 bases). CDR3 length: 13 amino acids. V was shortened by 5 bases and J by 0 bases, with 9 bases between the two germline ends. Germline V gene sequence: CDR1 SGHDT, CDR2 YYEEEE. CDR3 protein: CASRNRNSYEQYF. The CDR3 region has the DNA TGTGCCAGCAGGAACAGGAACTCCTACGAGCAGTACTTC.

This rearrangement joins TRBV6-1 to TRBJ2-7; 9 bases are shared with TRBD2. The V segment lost 3 bases and the J segment 3 bases; nucleotides outside the gene matches: 6. Germline-derived CDR1 and CDR2 are MNHNS and SASEGT. This CDR3 is built from 15 residues. This CDR3 is CASSERLAANYEQYF. Here the CDR3 DNA reads TGTGCCAGCAGTGAGCGACTAGCGGCTAACTACGAGCAGTACTTC.

V and J are TRBV5-1 and TRBJ2-2, with 11 nucleotides matching TRBD2. In germline, CDR1 is SGHRS, CDR2 YFSETQ. Trimming at V came to 4 bases and at J to 7 bases, leaving 9 bases not matched to a gene. The CDR3 spans 16 residues. As DNA, the CDR3 is TGCGCCAGCAGCCCCCTACTAGCGGGAGCTGTCGGGGAGCTGTTTTTT. Translated: CASSPLLAGAVGELFF.

The chain employs TRBV7-9 and TRBJ2-1, with D perhaps matching TRBD2 (5 bases). This CDR3 has 14 residues. The V end lost 5 bases, the J end lost 10 bases, and 18 bases lay between the germline ends. Germline V lookup: CDR1 SEHNR, CDR2 FQNEAQ (reference sequence). The CDR3 sequence is CASSLSSEGREQFF. CDR3 nucleotide sequence: TGTGCCAGCAGCCTTAGCTCCGAGGGCAGAGAGCAGTTCTTC. The full variable domain, with the rest looked up from reference TRBV7-9 and TRBJ2-1, is DTGVSQNPRHKITKRGQNVTFRCDPISEHNRLYWYRQTLGQGPEFLTYFQNEAQLEKSRLLSDRFSAERPKGSFSTLEIQRTEQGDSAMYLCASSLSSEGREQFFGPGTRLTVL.

This clone was counted once. The J gene is TRBJ2-3, the V gene TRBV19; D unclear. Trimming removed 9 bases from V and 1 base from J, with 11 bases in between. CDR1 LNHDA and CDR2 SQIVND come from the germline V gene (reference sequence). CDR3 length: 13 amino acids. CDR3 region: CASKFAGTDTQYF. CDR3 sequence (DNA): TGTGCCAGCAAGTTTGCGGGCACAGATACGCAGTATTTT.

This clone was found once. This chain joins TRBV6-2 or TRBV6-3 and TRBJ2-3, with D possibly matching TRBD2 (5 bases). The V gene's germline CDR1 is MNHEY and CDR2 SVGEGT. Trimming cost V 3 bases and J 2 bases, with 12 bases left between them. There are 15 residues in the CDR3. CDR3 region: CASSYHRGDTDTQYF. The CDR3 nucleotides are TGTGCCAGCAGTTATCACCGGGGAGACACAGATACGCAGTATTTT.

The gene calls are TRBV30 and TRBJ1-1; possibly TRBD1 for D (5 bases). The germline CDR1 and CDR2 sequences are GTSNPN and SVGIG (reference sequence). The CDR3 consists of 13 residues. The V and J ends lost 1 base and 1 base respectively, with 7 bases between them. CDR3 protein: CAWSDTGNTEAFF. The CDR3 DNA is TGTGCCTGGAGTGATACAGGGAACACTGAAGCTTTCTTT.

The gene calls are TRBV7-2 and TRBJ2-1, with TRBD1 matching over 7 bases. J gave up 8 bases and V 1 base, and 11 bases lay outside the gene matches. The CDR3 has 16 residues. The germline V gene encodes CDR1 SGHTA and CDR2 FQGNSA. The CDR3 region has the DNA TGTGCCAGCAGCTTAGGGTTACCAGGGGGAAGGTATGAGCAGTTCTTC. It specifies CASSLGLPGGRYEQFF.

The chain is built from TRBV3-1 (or the pseudogene TRBV3-2) and TRBJ1-2, with TRBD1 matching over 9 bases. This CDR3 is built from 15 residues. V lost 0 bases, J lost 6 bases, and 5 bases stayed unmatched. Germline V gene data show CDR1 as LGHDT and CDR2 as YNNKEL (reference sequence). CDR3 region: CASSQEEQGAHGYTF. DNA of the CDR3: TGTGCCAGCAGCCAAGAAGAACAGGGGGCACATGGCTACACCTTC.

The chain joins TRBV15 to TRBJ1-3; D unresolved. The CDR3 runs 16 residues. Deletions cut 5 bases from V and 0 bases from J, with 14 bases between. Per germline, CDR1 LNHNV and CDR2 YYDKDF (reference sequence). The CDR3 bases are TGTGCCACCAGCCTAGAACCGGGTCCCTCTGGAAACACCATATATTTT. Encoded protein: CATSLEPGPSGNTIYF.

The chain uses TRBV9 and TRBJ2-3, with D possibly being TRBD2 (5 bases). Germline CDR1 SGDLS, CDR2 YYNGEE. The CDR3 spans 13 residues. V dropped 4 bases and J dropped 6 bases, with 12 bases sitting between them. As DNA, the CDR3 is TGTGCCAGCAGCCCTAGTGGGGAGGATACGCAGTATTTT. Its translation is CASSPSGEDTQYF.

The chain links TRBV4-3 to TRBJ1-1; TRBD1 is a possible D gene (5 bases). V dropped 1 base and J dropped 6 bases, with 18 bases sitting between them. CDR3 length: 16 amino acids. The germline gives CDR1 LGHNA, CDR2 YSLEER. CDR3: CASSQAGHGRVSEAFF. Written as DNA, the CDR3 is TGCGCCAGCAGCCAAGCCGGACACGGACGGGTATCTGAAGCTTTCTTT.

V is TRBV6-4 and J is TRBJ2-1; TRBD2 agrees at 9 bases. Germline assignment: CDR1 MRHNA and CDR2 SNTAGT. The length of the CDR3 is 19 residues. J lost 0 bases, V lost 7 bases, and 16 bases had no gene match. CDR3 protein: CASTGTSHNKADSYNEQFF. The CDR3 bases are TGTGCCAGCACCGGGACTAGCCATAATAAAGCCGACTCCTACAATGAGCAGTTCTTC.

Of note for this clone: Other nucleotide sequences in the sample specify the same CDR3. This rearrangement joins TRBV2 to TRBJ2-7; 8 nucleotides match TRBD2. Germline assignment: CDR1 SNHLY and CDR2 FYNNEI. The CDR3 is 14 amino acids. V lost 6 bases, J lost 3 bases, and 7 bases stayed unmatched. The CDR3 loop is CASSSREGGYEQYF. CDR3 DNA: TGTGCCAGCAGCTCCCGGGAGGGGGGCTACGAGCAGTACTTC.